The 3 T cell receptor beta chains given below trace back to one sample, sequenced in a study of CD8 T cells in ankylosing spondylitis. From the 5' RACE reads, TCRdb called clonotypes with MiXCR, one entry per CDR3 protein. The top ten clones hold 5% to 8% of a sample with some 200,000 distinct CDR3 sequences, 20% to 30% of them seen once. Specimen: blood, either unsorted or a sorted T cell fraction (not recorded which). These receptors were obtained from a male donor with ankylosing spondylitis or in good health (not recorded which).

This clonotype was seen ten or more times. This rearrangement joins TRBV7-6 to TRBJ2-2, with 10 positions matching TRBD2. This CDR3 has 15 residues. From germline, CDR1 is SGHVS and CDR2 FNYEAQ. The V and J ends lost 1 base and 7 bases, in that order; junction bases with no gene match: 3. This CDR3 is CASSLGASGSGELFF. CDR3 bases: TGTGCCAGCAGCTTAGGAGCTAGCGGGAGCGGGGAGCTGTTTTTT.

This clonotype has ten or more counts. In DNA, the CDR3 is TGCAGTGCTAGAGGGGACAGCTACAATGAGCAGTTCTTC. Protein: CSARGDSYNEQFF. This chain connects TRBV20-1 to TRBJ2-1; 7 bases line up with TRBD1. Germline CDR1 reads DFQATT; CDR2 reads SNEGSKA (reference sequence). The CDR3 is 13 residues long. V trimming: 1 base; J trimming: 3 bases; junction bases outside the gene matches: 0.

This clonotype showed up many times. This chain links TRBV10-3 with TRBJ1-1, with D maybe TRBD1 (5 bases). The CDR3 spans 13 residues. The ends were cut back, 6 bases at V and 1 base at J, with 9 bases in the middle. CDR1 is ENHRY, CDR2 SYGVKD, per germline. The CDR3 DNA follows: TGTGCCATCAGAGGGGACGCGAACACTGAAGCTTTCTTT. It specifies CAIRGDANTEAFF.